Shown below are 3 T cell receptor beta chains from a single sample sequenced in a study of blood T cells in healthy people across ages (dated by TCRdb to the mid-2010s). The library was made by 5' RACE. Sequencing took place on an Illumina HiSeq 2500. A second PCR of about 7 to 12 cycles was run with a J-beta primer mix and a sample-barcoded 5' primer. TCRdb took the public reads, trimmed them with fastp at Q25, ran MiXCR for clone calling and kept in-frame beta chains. Rows are unified per CDR3 protein, each entry keeping the most common DNA and genes. For this sample the table gives about 690,000 distinct CDR3 sequences, of which approximately 40% were detected only once. The ten largest clones represent about 30% of the sample. The sequenced sample was blood. The receptor set was obtained from a man at least 80 years old in good health.

The V and J genes are TRBV20-1 and TRBJ2-7, with 9 bases fitting TRBD1. With V trimmed by 4 bases and J by 2 bases, 3 bases remained unmatched. CDR3 length equals 13 residues. CDR1 is DFQATT and CDR2 is SNEGSKA in the germline V gene (reference sequence). The CDR3 spells CSATRDRAYEQYF. The CDR3 DNA reads TGCAGTGCTACTCGGGACAGGGCCTACGAGCAGTACTTC.

This clonotype has just a few counts. This chain links TRBV20-1 with TRBJ2-3; D might be TRBD1 (5 bases). CDR3 length: 12 amino acids. V lost 1 base to trimming and J lost 6 bases, with 8 bases between them. Germline CDR1 is DFQATT and CDR2 is SNEGSKA (reference sequence). The CDR3 sequence is CSARVSGDTQYF. CDR3 DNA sequence: TGCAGTGCTAGAGTCTCAGGGGATACGCAGTATTTT.

Worth noting for this clonotype: Germline and junction disagree at one end, which may indicate a read error. The V call is TRBV7-8, the J call TRBJ1-2; perhaps TRBD1 as D (6 bases). The CDR3 extends over 14 amino acids. In germline, CDR1 is SGHVS, CDR2 FQNEAQ. CDR3 nucleotide sequence: TGTGCCAGCAGCTTAAGTAGGGGACACTATAGCTACACCTTC. This encodes CASSLSRGHYSYTF.